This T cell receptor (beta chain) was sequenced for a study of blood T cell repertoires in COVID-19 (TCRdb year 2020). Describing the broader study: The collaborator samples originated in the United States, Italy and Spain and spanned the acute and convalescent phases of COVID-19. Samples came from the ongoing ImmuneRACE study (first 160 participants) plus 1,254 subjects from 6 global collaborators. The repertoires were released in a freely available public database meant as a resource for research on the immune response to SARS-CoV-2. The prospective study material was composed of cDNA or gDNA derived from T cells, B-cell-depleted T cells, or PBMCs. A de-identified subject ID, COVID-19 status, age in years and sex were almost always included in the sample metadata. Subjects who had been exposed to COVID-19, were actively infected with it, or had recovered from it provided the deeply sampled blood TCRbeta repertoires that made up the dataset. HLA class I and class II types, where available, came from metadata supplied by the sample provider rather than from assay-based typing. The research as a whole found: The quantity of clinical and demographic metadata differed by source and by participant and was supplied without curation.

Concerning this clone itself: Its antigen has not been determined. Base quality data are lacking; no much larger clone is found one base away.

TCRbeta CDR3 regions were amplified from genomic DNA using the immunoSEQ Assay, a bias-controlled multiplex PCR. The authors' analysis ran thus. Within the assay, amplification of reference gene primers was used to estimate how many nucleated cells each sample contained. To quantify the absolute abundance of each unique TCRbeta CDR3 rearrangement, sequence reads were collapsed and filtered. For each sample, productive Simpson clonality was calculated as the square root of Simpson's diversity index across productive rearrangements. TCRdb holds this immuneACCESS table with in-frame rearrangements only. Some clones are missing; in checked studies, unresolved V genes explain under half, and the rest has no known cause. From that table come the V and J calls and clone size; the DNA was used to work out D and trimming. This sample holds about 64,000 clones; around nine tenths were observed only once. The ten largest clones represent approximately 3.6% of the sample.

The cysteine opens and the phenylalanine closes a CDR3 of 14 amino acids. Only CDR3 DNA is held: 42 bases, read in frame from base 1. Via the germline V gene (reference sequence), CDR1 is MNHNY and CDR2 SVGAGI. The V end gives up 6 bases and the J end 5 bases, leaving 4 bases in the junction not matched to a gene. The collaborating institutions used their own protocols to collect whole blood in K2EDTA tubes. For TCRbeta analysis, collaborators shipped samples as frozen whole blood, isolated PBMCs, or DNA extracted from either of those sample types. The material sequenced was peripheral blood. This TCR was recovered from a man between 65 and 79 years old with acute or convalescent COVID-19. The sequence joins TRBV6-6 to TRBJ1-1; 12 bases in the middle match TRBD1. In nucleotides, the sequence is TGTGCCAGCAGATGGGACAGGGGGCAAACTGAAGCTTTCTTT. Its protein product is CASRWDRGQTEAFF.